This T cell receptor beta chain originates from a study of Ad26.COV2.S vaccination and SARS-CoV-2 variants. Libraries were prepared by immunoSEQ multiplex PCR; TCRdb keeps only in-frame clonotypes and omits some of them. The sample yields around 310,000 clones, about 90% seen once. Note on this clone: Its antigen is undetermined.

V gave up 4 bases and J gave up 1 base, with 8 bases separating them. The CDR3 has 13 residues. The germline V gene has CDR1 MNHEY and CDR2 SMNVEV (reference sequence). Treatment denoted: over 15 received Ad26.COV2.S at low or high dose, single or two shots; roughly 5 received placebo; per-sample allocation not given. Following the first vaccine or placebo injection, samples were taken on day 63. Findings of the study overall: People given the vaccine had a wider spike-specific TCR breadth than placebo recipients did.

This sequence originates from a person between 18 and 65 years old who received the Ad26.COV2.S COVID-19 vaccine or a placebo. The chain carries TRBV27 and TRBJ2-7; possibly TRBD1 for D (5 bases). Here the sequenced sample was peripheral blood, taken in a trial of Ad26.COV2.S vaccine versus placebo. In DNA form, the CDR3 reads TGTGCCAGCAGTTCTCAGGGATCCTACGAGCAGTACTTC. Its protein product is CASSSQGSYEQYF.